This is a list of T cell receptor beta chains from one sample in a study of Ad26.COV2.S vaccination and SARS-CoV-2 variants. Libraries were prepared by immunoSEQ multiplex PCR; TCRdb keeps only in-frame clonotypes and omits some of them. The sample shows 430,000 or so clones, approximately 92% of them seen only once. The sequencing used peripheral blood, collected in a trial of Ad26.COV2.S vaccine versus placebo. These TCRs come from a person aged 18-60 years who received the Ad26.COV2.S COVID-19 vaccine or a placebo. CDR3s include the opening cysteine and the closing phenylalanine or tryptophan. A D gene is named only where the DNA matches it firmly. Rows may omit the clone size; those that give it use once, few, many or a size class.

d_call,j_call,clone_size,v_call,cdr3_nt,cdr3_aa
TRBD1,TRBJ1-1,.,TRBV4-3,TGCGCCAGCAGCCAAGAGGGCAGGGGGGACACTGAAGCTTTCTTT,CASSQEGRGDTEAFF
TRBD2,TRBJ2-1,.,TRBV7-2,TGTGCCAGCAGCTTTAAAGCGGGGGTAAATGAGCAGTTCTTC,CASSFKAGVNEQFF
.,TRBJ2-1,.,TRBV7-2,TGTGCCAGCAGCTTATATAGCGCATTGTACAATGAGCAGTTCTTC,CASSLYSALYNEQFF
.,TRBJ1-1,.,TRBV27,TGTGCCAGCAGTTTATCCCCCCTGTTCACTGAAGCTTTCTTT,CASSLSPLFTEAFF
.,TRBJ1-6,once,TRBV4-3,TGCGCCAGCAGCCAAGAGAACCCTAATAATTCACCCCTCCACTTT,CASSQENPNNSPLHF
TRBD1,TRBJ1-5,.,TRBV7-2,TGTGCCAGCAGCCCTTTCCGGGGACAGGGTCATCAGCCCCAGCATTTT,CASSPFRGQGHQPQHF
.,TRBJ1-3,.,TRBV7-2,TGTGCCAGCAGCTTCGGGCGGAGCTCTGGAAACACCATATATTTT,CASSFGRSSGNTIYF
.,TRBJ1-1,.,TRBV28,TGTGCCAGCAGTGACCGGACTGAAGCTTTCTTT,CASSDRTEAFF
.,TRBJ1-5,few,TRBV6-2/TRBV6-3,TGTGCCAGCAGTTCTAGGTATAGCAATCAGCCCCAGCATTTT,CASSSRYSNQPQHF
.,TRBJ1-5,.,TRBV24-1,TGTGCCACCAGTGAATCTAGGGAGAGCAATCAGCCCCAGCATTTT,CATSESRESNQPQHF
TRBD1,TRBJ1-1,once,TRBV7-3,TGTGCCAGCAGCTTCTACAGGGGCGGTGAAGCTTTCTTT,CASSFYRGGEAFF
TRBD2,TRBJ2-2,.,TRBV6-2/TRBV6-3,TGTGCCAGCAGTGCCCGGACTAGCGGCACCGGGGAGCTGTTTTTT,CASSARTSGTGELFF
.,TRBJ2-5,.,TRBV2,TGTGCCAGCAGTCTTGAACAGGGAATCCAAGAGACCCAGTACTTC,CASSLEQGIQETQYF
.,TRBJ1-2,.,TRBV7-2,TGTGCCAGCACCTTGGGGTTTAACTATGGCTACACCTTC,CASTLGFNYGYTF